The rows below give T cell receptor beta chains drawn from one sample of a study of somatic mutations in cytotoxic T cells in rheumatoid arthritis. Generated by immunoSEQ multiplex PCR, the TCRdb table keeps only in-frame clones and is missing some. The table includes 15,000 to 20,000 clones, 74% detected once. The sample comprised CD8+ T cells sorted from blood. The receptor source for this set is a man aged 60-69 years in good health. Both conserved end residues are part of each CDR3. The order of the fields is D gene, clone size, J gene, CDR3 length, V gene, CDR3 protein, CDR3 DNA. The D gene is left open where the match is weak. The size field is filled for only some rows; it gives once, few, many or a size class.

>TRBD1|-|TRBJ2-7|21|TRBV10-3
CAISDRTGTGGQGGPSYEQYF
TGTGCCATCAGTGATCGGACGGGGACAGGGGGCCAAGGCGGACCGTCCTACGAGCAGTACTTC
>-|few|TRBJ1-2|15|TRBV10-2
CASSGTMLANYGYTF
TGCGCCAGCAGTGGTACGATGCTAGCTAACTATGGCTACACCTTC
>TRBD2|-|TRBJ2-7|15|TRBV5-1
CASSSGLAGWNEQYF
TGCGCCAGCAGCTCGGGACTAGCGGGATGGAACGAGCAGTACTTC
>-|-|TRBJ2-7|14|TRBV9
CASSVEWSSYEQYF
TGTGCCAGCAGCGTAGAATGGAGCTCCTACGAGCAGTACTTC
>-|-|TRBJ1-5|17|TRBV4-1
CASSLERAGLSNQPQHF
TGCGCCAGCAGCCTTGAGAGGGCAGGTCTTAGCAATCAGCCCCAGCATTTT
>-|-|TRBJ2-4|17|TRBV7-2
CASSSPYRVGAKNIQYF
TGTGCCAGCAGCTCCCCATACAGGGTCGGAGCCAAAAACATTCAGTACTTC
>-|-|TRBJ2-1|12|TRBV5-1
CASSRTVDEQFF
TGCGCCAGCAGCCGGACAGTCGATGAGCAGTTCTTC
>TRBD2|-|TRBJ2-5|15|TRBV27
CASSQTSGGLRTQYF
TGTGCCAGCAGTCAGACTAGCGGGGGCCTTAGGACCCAGTACTTC
>-|-|TRBJ1-6|16|TRBV6-5
CASSYSNAVRNSPLHF
TGTGCCAGCAGTTACTCGAATGCGGTCAGAAATTCACCCCTCCACTTT
>TRBD2|-|TRBJ2-3|14|TRBV7-2
CASSPGRATDTQYF
TGTGCCAGCAGCCCAGGGAGGGCCACAGATACGCAGTATTTT
>-|-|TRBJ2-2|14|TRBV30
CAWSVLPRVGELFF
TGTGCCTGGAGTGTACTTCCGCGGGTCGGGGAGCTGTTTTTT
>-|-|TRBJ2-3|14|TRBV4-1
CASSLASSTDTQYF
TGCGCCAGCAGCCTAGCGTCTAGCACAGATACGCAGTATTTT
>TRBD1|-|TRBJ2-7|14|TRBV19
CASSGGTGPYEQYF
TGTGCCAGTAGTGGGGGGACAGGGCCCTACGAGCAGTACTTC
>-|-|TRBJ2-2|14|TRBV7-7
CATGGGANTGELFF
TGTGCCACTGGTGGCGGGGCGAACACCGGGGAGCTGTTTTTT
>TRBD1|-|TRBJ1-2|15|TRBV18
CASSPGTGDYYGYTF
TGTGCCAGCTCACCTGGGACAGGGGATTATTATGGCTACACCTTC
>TRBD1|once|TRBJ2-5|15|TRBV28
CASRRQGDPRETQYF
TGTGCCAGCAGACGACAGGGGGACCCCCGGGAGACCCAGTACTTC
>-|-|TRBJ1-2|13|TRBV14
CASSPGTFYGYTF
TGTGCCAGCAGCCCGGGGACTTTCTATGGCTACACCTTC
>-|-|TRBJ2-1|14|TRBV27
CASSWGDPVNEQFF
TGTGCCAGCAGTTGGGGGGACCCCGTCAATGAGCAGTTCTTC
>-|-|TRBJ2-1|15|TRBV6-6
CASKNRGRSYNEQFF
TGTGCCAGCAAAAATCGCGGGCGCTCCTACAATGAGCAGTTCTTC
>-|-|TRBJ2-2|13|TRBV14
CASSHSGDGELFF
TGTGCCAGCAGCCATTCGGGAGACGGGGAGCTGTTTTTT
>-|-|TRBJ2-3|16|TRBV5-4
CASSLGSGLSTDTQYF
TGTGCCAGCAGCTTGGGCTCGGGATTGAGCACAGATACGCAGTATTTT
>TRBD1|once|TRBJ2-3|14|TRBV6-5
CASRPGQGLDTQYF
TGTGCCAGCAGACCGGGACAGGGGTTAGATACGCAGTATTTT
>-|-|TRBJ1-2|14|TRBV5-4
CASSFQGRGDGYTF
TGTGCCAGCAGTTTCCAGGGTAGGGGCGACGGCTACACCTTC
>TRBD1|-|TRBJ2-7|12|TRBV29-1
CSVRTGFYEQYF
TGCAGCGTTAGGACAGGGTTCTACGAGCAGTACTTC
>TRBD2|-|TRBJ2-3|17|TRBV11-2
CASSLGGASGSLHTQYF
TGTGCCAGCAGCTTAGGAGGGGCTAGCGGGAGTCTGCATACGCAGTATTTT
>TRBD1|-|TRBJ2-7|14|TRBV7-9
CASSLSGGRNEQYF
TGTGCCAGCAGCTTATCAGGGGGCCGGAACGAGCAGTACTTC
>-|few|TRBJ2-2|14|TRBV7-6
CASRTTENTGELFF
TGTGCCAGCAGAACGACAGAGAACACCGGGGAGCTGTTTTTT
>TRBD1|few|TRBJ1-4|15|TRBV9
CASSTAGGPNEKLFF
TGTGCCAGCAGCACCGCAGGGGGCCCTAATGAAAAACTGTTTTTT
>-|-|TRBJ1-2|16|TRBV11-2
CASSLGQVVVNYGYTF
TGTGCCAGCAGCTTAGGACAGGTAGTCGTTAACTATGGCTACACCTTC
>TRBD2|-|TRBJ2-5|18|TRBV7-9
CASSKTSGSAGAQETQYF
TGTGCCAGCAGCAAGACTAGCGGGAGTGCGGGGGCTCAAGAGACCCAGTACTTC